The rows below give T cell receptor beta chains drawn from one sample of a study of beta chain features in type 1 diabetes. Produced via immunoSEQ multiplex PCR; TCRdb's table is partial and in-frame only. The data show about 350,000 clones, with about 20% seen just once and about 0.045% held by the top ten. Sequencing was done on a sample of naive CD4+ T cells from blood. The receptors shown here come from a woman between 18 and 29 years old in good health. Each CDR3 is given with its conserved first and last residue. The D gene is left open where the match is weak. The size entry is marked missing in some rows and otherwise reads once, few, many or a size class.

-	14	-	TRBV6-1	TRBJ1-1	TGTGCCAGCAGGATGACAGTTCAGAACACTGAAGCTTTCTTT	CASRMTVQNTEAFF
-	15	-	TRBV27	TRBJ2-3	TGTGCCAGCAGTTTAATAGCGATTAGCACAGATACGCAGTATTTT	CASSLIAISTDTQYF
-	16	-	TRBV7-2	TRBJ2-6	TGTGCCAGCAGCCGTGTAAGGGGGTCTGGGGCCAACGTCCTGACTTTC	CASSRVRGSGANVLTF
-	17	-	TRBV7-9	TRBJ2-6	TGTGCCAGCAGCACGAGAACAGGCTCCCTTGGGGCCAACGTCCTGACTTTC	CASSTRTGSLGANVLTF
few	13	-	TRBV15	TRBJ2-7	TGTGCCACCAGCAGAGACCTGAGCTACGAGCAGTACTTC	CATSRDLSYEQYF
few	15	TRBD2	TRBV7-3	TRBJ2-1	TGTGCCAGCAGCGCACGGGGGGGCCTTGACAATGAGCAGTTCTTC	CASSARGGLDNEQFF
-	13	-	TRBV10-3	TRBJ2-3	TGTGCCATCAGTGAGAAGGGGACAGATACGCAGTATTTT	CAISEKGTDTQYF
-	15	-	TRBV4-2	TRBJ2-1	TGTGCCAGCAGCCAAGATCTTGACTTCGGCAATGAGCAGTTCTTC	CASSQDLDFGNEQFF
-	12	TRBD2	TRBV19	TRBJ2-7	TGTGCCAGTAGCCGGGGGGAACGCGAGCAGTACTTC	CASSRGEREQYF
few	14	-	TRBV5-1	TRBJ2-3	TGCGCCAGCAGCTCAGGGATTTCCACAGATACGCAGTATTTT	CASSSGISTDTQYF
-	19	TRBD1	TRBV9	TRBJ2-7	TGTGCCAGCAGCCCAGCCCCCGGGACAGGGGGCAGCGAGCGTTACGAGCAGTACTTC	CASSPAPGTGGSERYEQYF
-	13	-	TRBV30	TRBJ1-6	TGTGCCTGGGGCGAGGTTGTGAATTCACCCCTCCACTTT	CAWGEVVNSPLHF
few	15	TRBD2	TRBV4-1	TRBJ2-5	TGCGCCAGCAGCCAAGGAGCGGGGGGGCGAGAGACCCAGTACTTC	CASSQGAGGRETQYF
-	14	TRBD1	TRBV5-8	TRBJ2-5	TGTGCCAGCAGTTCCCGGACAGGGGGGGAGACCCAGTACTTC	CASSSRTGGETQYF
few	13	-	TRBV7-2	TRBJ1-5	TGTGCCAGCAGCTTAGGTCTCGATCAGCCCCAGCATTTT	CASSLGLDQPQHF
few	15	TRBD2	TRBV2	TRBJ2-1	TGTGCCAGCAGTGCTTCACTAGCGGGGATAGTGGAGCAGTTCTTC	CASSASLAGIVEQFF